This T cell receptor (beta chain) derives from a study of shared clonotypes between healthy human individuals. For the study at large: Each donor had three CD4 naive, three CD4 memory, two CD8 naive and one CD8 memory plate.

Only in-frame clones appear in the TCRdb table, and some are missing; sequencing was by immunoSEQ multiplex PCR. Of over a million clones detected, approximately 76% appear once; the ten largest clones hold less than 1.5%. The receptor's source is a man younger than 30 in good health. Sample: memory CD4+ T cells sorted from blood. Subset reported: CD45RA-negative fraction.

CDR3 sequence (DNA): TGTGCCAGCAGCTTACTCGACAGGGGGCCTGAAAAACTGTTTTTT. Encoded protein: CASSLLDRGPEKLFF. The rearrangement uses TRBV7-9 and TRBJ1-4; TRBD1 matches at 10 bases. The ends lost 2 bases at V and 7 bases at J; junction bases unmatched: 4. There are 15 residues in the CDR3. Germline lookup yields CDR1 SEHNR and CDR2 FQNEAQ (reference sequence).